The entry that follows covers one TCR beta chain sequence. Per the study methods: Amplified reference gene primers provided the basis for estimating nucleated cell counts. Assay used: immunoSEQ multiplex PCR; TCRdb lists only in-frame clones, some missing. V and J calls and clone size are those listed in that table; D and trimming were worked out from the DNA. This sample yields 150,000 to 180,000 clones, of which 84% are seen a single time; over 8% belongs to the top ten. Trimming cost V 4 bases and J 14 bases, with 14 bases left between them. The CDR3 contains 11 residues. Germline CDR1 SQVTM, CDR2 ANQGSEA. The sample belongs to a study of blood T cell repertoires in COVID-19. Across the study: Samples taken during acute and convalescent COVID-19 were collected in the United States, Italy and Spain. From T cells, B-cell-depleted T cells, or PBMCs came the material, which was cDNA or gDNA.

The chain employs TRBV29-1 and TRBJ1-4; D unresolved. Sequenced: peripheral blood. The receptor was derived from a woman aged 45-60 years with acute or convalescent COVID-19. DNA of the CDR3: TGCAGCGTTGGAGACAACTTAAATCTGTTTTTT. Amino acids: CSVGDNLNLFF.